This T cell receptor beta chain was retrieved from a study of blood T cells in healthy people across ages. Study findings and constraints: Long-lived and aged donors differed, with more naive CD4+ cells and higher diversity in the long-lived.

Next came a second PCR, run for about 6 to 11 cycles, which used a sample-barcoded 5' primer along with a J-beta primer mix. TCRdb re-analysed the 5' RACE reads in MiXCR, keeping a single row per CDR3 protein. The table lists about 1,600,000 distinct CDR3 sequences, around 39% of them singletons. The CDR3 has 19 residues. V dropped 4 bases and J dropped 3; count of bases not matched to a gene: 17. Germline CDR1 reads ENHRY; CDR2 reads SYGVKD. Of note for this clonotype: Its antigen is not known.

Sequenced input: blood. This TCR came from a woman under 30 in good health. J is TRBJ2-3 and V is TRBV10-3; 9 bases are a match to TRBD1. This CDR3 is CAISGSGLTGGLRTDTQYF. CDR3 sequence (DNA): TGTGCCATCAGTGGGTCGGGGTTAACAGGGGGCCTCCGGACAGATACGCAGTATTTT.